Listed below are T cell receptor beta chains from one sample, sequenced in a study of cytomegalovirus exposure and HLA in healthy donors. Profiling relied on immunoSEQ multiplex PCR, and the TCRdb table lists in-frame clones only, not all of them. The table lists about 120,000 clones, roughly three fifths of them singletons. Sequenced material: PBMCs. Receptors originate from a man younger than 35 in good health and CMV-seronegative. Each CDR3 is given with its conserved first and last residue. Each record gives: CDR3 length, D gene, V gene, J gene, clone size, CDR3 protein, CDR3 DNA. D genes are given only for firm matches. Size tells how often a clone was seen (once, few, many) or the class of an expanded clone, and some rows leave it out.

15	TRBD2	TRBV5-1	TRBJ2-7	-	CASSLGGREGAEQYF	TGCGCCAGCAGCTTGGGAGGGCGGGAGGGTGCCGAGCAGTACTTC
18	TRBD1	TRBV4-3	TRBJ1-3	few	CASSHHVTGADSGNTIYF	TGCGCCAGCAGCCACCACGTGACAGGGGCAGACTCTGGAAACACCATATATTTT
16	-	TRBV5-1	TRBJ1-1	-	CASSLEWGPMNTEAFF	TGCGCCAGCAGCTTGGAGTGGGGGCCCATGAACACTGAAGCTTTCTTT
14	-	TRBV27	TRBJ2-1	few	CASSLMQNYNEQFF	TGTGCCAGCAGTTTAATGCAGAATTACAATGAGCAGTTCTTC
15	-	TRBV11-1	TRBJ2-5	few	CASSLRPGGGPGQYF	TGTGCCAGCAGCTTACGTCCCGGGGGAGGTCCGGGCCAGTACTTC
14	-	TRBV28	TRBJ2-3	-	CASTHLGGADTQYF	TGTGCCAGCACCCACCTTGGAGGGGCAGATACGCAGTATTTT
14	TRBD1	TRBV2	TRBJ1-1	-	CASRTGGDFAEAFF	TGTGCCAGCAGAACAGGGGGCGATTTCGCTGAAGCTTTCTTT
15	-	TRBV9	TRBJ2-2	-	CASSVGGRNTGELFF	TGTGCCAGCAGCGTAGGGGGCCGAAACACCGGGGAGCTGTTTTTT
15	-	TRBV7-2	TRBJ2-7	-	CASSLGPAGSYEQYF	TGTGCCAGCAGCTTAGGTCCGGCAGGATCCTACGAGCAGTACTTC
12	-	TRBV10-2	TRBJ1-6	few	CASSDVRSPLHF	TGCGCCAGCAGTGACGTCCGGTCACCCCTCCACTTT
16	TRBD2	TRBV29-1	TRBJ2-5	once	CSVEGVAGAKAETQYF	TGCAGCGTTGAAGGGGTAGCGGGGGCCAAGGCGGAGACCCAGTACTTC
14	-	TRBV27	TRBJ1-3	-	CASRSPGSGNTIYF	TGTGCCAGCAGATCACCAGGCTCTGGAAACACCATATATTTT
16	TRBD2	TRBV5-1	TRBJ2-1	few	CASSLAQAGLYNEQFF	TGCGCCAGCAGCTTGGCCCAAGCGGGGCTCTACAATGAGCAGTTCTTC
13	-	TRBV28	TRBJ2-7	-	CASSLSGYYEQYF	TGTGCCAGCAGTTTATCGGGGTACTACGAGCAGTACTTC
13	-	TRBV15	TRBJ1-5	-	CATSIVKSQPQHF	TGTGCCACCAGTATCGTAAAGAGTCAGCCCCAGCATTTT
16	TRBD1	TRBV5-6	TRBJ1-6	-	CASSPSGTGLYSPLHF	TGTGCCAGCAGCCCGTCCGGGACAGGGCTATATTCACCCCTCCACTTT
12	TRBD1	TRBV29-1	TRBJ1-2	-	CSVGGTGRGYTF	TGCAGCGTTGGGGGGACAGGTAGAGGCTACACCTTC
13	-	TRBV10-3	TRBJ1-5	-	CASGTDSNQPQHF	TGTGCCAGCGGGACGGATAGCAATCAGCCCCAGCATTTT
14	TRBD1	TRBV6-5	TRBJ1-2	few	CASSYGTGSNGYTF	TGTGCCAGCAGTTACGGGACAGGGTCCAATGGCTACACCTTC
15	TRBD2	TRBV18	TRBJ2-1	-	CASSFGLAVYNEQFF	TGTGCCAGCTCATTCGGACTAGCGGTCTACAATGAGCAGTTCTTC
20	TRBD1	TRBV15	TRBJ2-6	once	CATSRDPLTGVGSGANVLTF	TGTGCCACCAGCAGAGATCCCCTGACAGGGGTGGGCTCTGGGGCCAACGTCCTGACTTTC
15	-	TRBV21-1	TRBJ2-7	once	CASSNRGDFPYEQYF	TGTGCCAGCAGTAACAGGGGAGACTTCCCCTACGAGCAGTACTTC
16	-	TRBV10-3	TRBJ2-7	-	CAISTTPGTGRREQYF	TGTGCCATCAGTACTACCCCCGGGACTGGGCGGAGGGAGCAGTACTTC
14	-	TRBV7-8	TRBJ2-2	-	CASSTGTNTGELFF	TGTGCCAGCAGTACCGGGACGAACACCGGGGAGCTGTTTTTT
10	-	TRBV29-1	TRBJ1-1	few	CSRRGGKAFF	TGCAGCCGGCGGGGGGGTAAGGCTTTCTTT
13	-	TRBV27	TRBJ1-1	few	CASSLSSSPEAFF	TGTGCCAGCAGTTTATCATCCAGTCCTGAAGCTTTCTTT
17	TRBD2	TRBV27	TRBJ2-5	-	CASSGTSGAPYQETQYF	TGTGCCAGCTCCGGGACTAGCGGGGCTCCGTACCAAGAGACCCAGTACTTC
16	-	TRBV29-1	TRBJ1-3	-	CSVEGSDFGSGNTIYF	TGCAGCGTTGAAGGATCTGATTTCGGCTCTGGAAACACCATATATTTT
14	-	TRBV9	TRBJ2-2	-	CASSPAAGGGELFF	TGTGCCAGCAGCCCAGCGGCGGGTGGCGGGGAGCTGTTTTTT
14	TRBD2	TRBV6-1	TRBJ2-1	few	CASSEIAGESEQFF	TGTGCCAGCAGTGAAATAGCGGGGGAGAGTGAGCAGTTCTTC
15	-	TRBV7-9	TRBJ2-5	-	CASGLGGLSKETQYF	TGTGCCAGCGGGCTAGGGGGTCTTTCTAAAGAGACCCAGTACTTC
14	TRBD1	TRBV5-1	TRBJ1-4	-	CASSTGQGGEKLFF	TGCGCCAGCAGCACGGGACAGGGCGGAGAAAAACTGTTTTTT
14	-	TRBV19	TRBJ2-3	-	CASWRRGWTDTQYF	TGTGCCAGTTGGCGCAGGGGATGGACAGATACGCAGTATTTT
13	-	TRBV5-6	TRBJ2-1	-	CASSLPVANEQFF	TGTGCCAGCAGCTTGCCGGTAGCCAATGAGCAGTTCTTC
12	-	TRBV6-4	TRBJ2-1	few	CASSDQGGEQFF	TGTGCCAGCAGTGACCAGGGCGGAGAGCAGTTCTTC
12	-	TRBV10-1	TRBJ1-2	-	CASGQTNYGYTF	TGCGCCAGCGGTCAGACTAACTATGGCTACACCTTC
16	TRBD2	TRBV27	TRBJ2-7	-	CASSLWGLAGSYEQYF	TGTGCCAGCAGTTTATGGGGACTAGCGGGATCCTACGAGCAGTACTTC
12	-	TRBV10-3	TRBJ1-1	-	CAISGRRTEAFF	TGTGCCATCAGTGGTCGGAGAACTGAAGCTTTCTTT
13	-	TRBV6-1	TRBJ1-2	-	CASSSRQARGYTF	TGTGCCAGCAGTAGCCGACAGGCCCGTGGCTACACCTTC
16	-	TRBV18	TRBJ2-2	-	CASSPTLPPNTGELFF	TGTGCCAGCTCACCTACTCTTCCCCCGAACACCGGGGAGCTGTTTTTT
15	TRBD2	TRBV9	TRBJ2-1	-	CASSEGLNSYNEQFF	TGTGCCAGCAGCGAGGGACTAAACTCCTACAATGAGCAGTTCTTC
14	TRBD1	TRBV29-1	TRBJ2-2	-	CSVPGQGNTGELFF	TGCAGCGTGCCTGGACAGGGGAACACCGGGGAGCTGTTTTTT
16	-	TRBV11-2	TRBJ2-7	-	CASSSIRRGGPYEQYF	TGTGCCAGCAGCTCAATACGCCGCGGGGGCCCCTACGAGCAGTACTTC
15	TRBD2	TRBV28	TRBJ2-3	-	CASSGLAGRTDTQYF	TGTGCCAGCAGCGGACTAGCGGGCCGCACAGATACGCAGTATTTT
15	-	TRBV6-6	TRBJ2-6	few	CASRTQGSGANVLTF	TGTGCCAGCAGAACTCAGGGATCTGGGGCCAACGTCCTGACTTTC
14	TRBD1	TRBV2	TRBJ2-7	-	CASSPGQGTYEQYF	TGTGCCAGCAGCCCGGGACAGGGAACCTACGAGCAGTACTTC
13	-	TRBV29-1	TRBJ2-7	few	CSAVGSYPYEQYF	TGCAGCGCGGTGGGCAGTTATCCCTACGAGCAGTACTTC
14	TRBD1	TRBV6-5	TRBJ2-7	-	CASSYVGQGGEQYF	TGTGCCAGCAGTTACGTTGGACAGGGGGGCGAGCAGTACTTC